This entry lists 6 T cell receptor beta chains sequenced from one sample in a study of blood T cells in healthy people across ages. For the second PCR, which ran for about 7 to 11 cycles, a sample-barcoded 5' primer and a J-beta primer mix were used. Each CDR3 protein is one row after TCRdb ran MiXCR on the 5' RACE reads. The top ten clones hold roughly 8.2% of a sample with some 1.4 million distinct CDR3 sequences, approximately 40% of them seen once. Input material: blood. Receptors originate from a woman aged 18 to 35 in good health.

V usage is TRBV7-9 and J usage is TRBJ1-2; no clear D. The CDR3 extends over 15 amino acids. CDR1 and CDR2 (germline): SEHNR, FQNEAQ (reference sequence). V lost 1 base and J 7 bases, leaving 16 bases between the germline ends. CDR3 bases: TGTGCCAGCAGCTTAGGGACCGGTAACTTGGGTGGCTACACCTTC. Protein: CASSLGTGNLGGYTF.

This clonotype was detected once. An end of the junction differs from the germline gene, which may be a read error. The chain uses TRBV28 and TRBJ2-3; 8 positions agree with TRBD2. The germline CDR1 and CDR2 sequences are MDHEN and SYDVKM. The CDR3 covers 17 residues. CDR3 nucleotides: TGTGCCAGCAGTCGCAGCGGGGGCGCACGATCCACAGATACGCGGTATTTT. Protein product: CASSRSGGARSTDTRYF.

The gene calls are TRBV5-1 and TRBJ2-3; 7 nucleotides match TRBD2. Germline assignment: CDR1 SGHRS and CDR2 YFSETQ. This CDR3 has 17 residues. V lost 4 bases and J lost 2; bases outside the gene matches: 13. In nucleotides, the CDR3 is TGCGCCAGCAGCCCCAGGGATGGGGGGGTTACCACAGATACGCAGTATTTT. Translated: CASSPRDGGVTTDTQYF.

Points on this clonotype: One end of the junction fails to match germline, which may point to a read error. The chain couples TRBV27 to TRBJ2-3, with D tentatively TRBD1 or TRBD2 (5 bases each). There are 18 residues in the CDR3. Per the germline V gene, CDR1 is MNHEY and CDR2 is SMNVEV (reference sequence). CDR3 nucleotides: TGTGCCAGCAGTTCCGTCTACGGGGCGAAACTTAGCACAGGTACGCAGTATTTT. Amino acid sequence: CASSSVYGAKLSTGTQYF.

There are a few counts of this clonotype. The chain uses TRBV29-1 and TRBJ1-1; D ambiguous. CDR3 length equals 15 residues. Between the trimmed V and J ends, which lost 3 bases and 2 bases, there was a span of 16 bases. CDR1 SQVTM and CDR2 ANQGSEA come from the germline V gene. CDR3 region: CSVERGLGGNTEAFF. DNA of the CDR3: TGCAGCGTTGAGCGGGGTTTGGGTGGAAACACTGAAGCTTTCTTT.

J is TRBJ2-1 and V is TRBV5-1, with D maybe TRBD2 (6 bases). Germline V gene data show CDR1 as SGHRS and CDR2 as YFSETQ. The CDR3 contains 17 residues. V shed 3 bases and J shed 10 bases, with 26 bases lying between them. CDR3 sequence reads: CASSSKPPRERGKEQFF. CDR3 in DNA: TGCGCCAGCAGCTCCAAACCCCCCCGGGAGAGGGGTAAGGAGCAGTTCTTC.